This paragraph covers one T cell receptor beta chain sequence. This CDR3 contains 15 residues. Per germline, CDR1 SGHTA and CDR2 FQGNSA. Between the trimmed V and J ends, which lost 2 bases and 4 bases, there was a span of 14 bases. The data belong to a study of T cell responses to AZD1222 COVID-19 vaccine. Generated by immunoSEQ multiplex PCR, the TCRdb table keeps only in-frame clones and is missing some. The sample comprises fewer than 120,000 clones, about 95% of which are singletons, and about 3% rests with the top ten. This clonotype was obtained from an adult who received the AZD1222 COVID-19 vaccine. The V and J genes are TRBV7-2 and TRBJ1-1; D not certain. Sequenced here: peripheral blood, sampled 28 days after the second AZD1222 dose. CDR3 protein: CASSLSPMQTTEAFF. The CDR3 DNA reads TGTGCCAGCAGCTTATCTCCAATGCAGACCACTGAAGCTTTCTTT. Full variable domain (missing parts from reference TRBV7-2 and TRBJ1-1): GAGVSQSPSNKVTEKGKDVELRCDPISGHTALYWYRQSLGQGLEFLIYFQGNSAPDKSGLPSDRFSAERTGGSVSTLTIQRTQQEDSAVYLCASSLSPMQTTEAFFGQGTRLTVV.